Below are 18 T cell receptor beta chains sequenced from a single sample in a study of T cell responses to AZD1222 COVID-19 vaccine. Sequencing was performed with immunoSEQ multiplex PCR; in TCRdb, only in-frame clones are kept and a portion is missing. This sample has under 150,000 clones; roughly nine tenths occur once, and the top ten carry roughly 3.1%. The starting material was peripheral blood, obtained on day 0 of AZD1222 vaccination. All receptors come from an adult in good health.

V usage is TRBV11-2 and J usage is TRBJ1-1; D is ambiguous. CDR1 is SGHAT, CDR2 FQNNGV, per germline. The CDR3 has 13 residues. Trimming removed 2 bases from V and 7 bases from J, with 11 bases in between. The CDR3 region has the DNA TGTGCCAGCAGCTTAATCAGCGGGGTTGAAGCTTTCTTT. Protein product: CASSLISGVEAFF.

The CDR3 protein is CASRPQGLGETQYF. The DNA for the CDR3 is TGTGCCAGCAGGCCACAGGGCTTGGGGGAGACCCAGTACTTC. The rearrangement links TRBV6-5 to TRBJ2-5, with D tentatively TRBD1 (6 bases). The CDR3 is made up of 14 amino acids. Trimming left V 6 bases short and J 5 bases short, with 16 bases between. Germline values: CDR1 MNHEY, CDR2 SVGAGI.

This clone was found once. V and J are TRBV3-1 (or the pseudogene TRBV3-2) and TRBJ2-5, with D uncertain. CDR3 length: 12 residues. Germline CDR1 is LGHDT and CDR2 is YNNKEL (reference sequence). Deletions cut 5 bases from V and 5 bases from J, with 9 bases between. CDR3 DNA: TGTGCCAGCAGCGGAGAGGTGGAGACCCAGTACTTC. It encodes CASSGEVETQYF.

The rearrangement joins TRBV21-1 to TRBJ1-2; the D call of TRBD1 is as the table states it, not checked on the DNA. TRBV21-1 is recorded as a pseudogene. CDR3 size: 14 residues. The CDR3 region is CASSRVTGKYGYTF. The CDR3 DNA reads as TGTGCCAGCAGCAGAGTAACAGGGAAGTATGGCTACACCTTC.

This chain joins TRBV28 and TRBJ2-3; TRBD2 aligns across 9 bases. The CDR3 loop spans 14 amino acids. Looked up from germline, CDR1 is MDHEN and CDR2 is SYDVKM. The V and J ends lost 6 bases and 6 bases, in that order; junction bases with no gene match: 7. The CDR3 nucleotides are TGTGCCAGCAGGGTAGCGGGAGAGTCGGATACGCAGTATTTT. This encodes CASRVAGESDTQYF. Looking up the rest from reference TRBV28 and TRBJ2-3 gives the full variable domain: DVKVTQSSRYLVKRTGEKVFLECVQDMDHENMFWYRQDPGLGLRLIYFSYDVKMKEKGDIPEGYSVSREKKERFSLILESASTNQTSMYLCASRVAGESDTQYFGPGTRLTVL.

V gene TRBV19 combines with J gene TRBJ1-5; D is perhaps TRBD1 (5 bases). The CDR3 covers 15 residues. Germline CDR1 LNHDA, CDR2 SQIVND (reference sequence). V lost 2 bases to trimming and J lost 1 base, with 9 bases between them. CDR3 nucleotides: TGTGCCAGTAGTATAATAGGGGAAAGCAATCAGCCCCAGCATTTT. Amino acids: CASSIIGESNQPQHF. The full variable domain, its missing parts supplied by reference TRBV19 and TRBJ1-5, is DGGITQSPKYLFRKEGQNVTLSCEQNLNHDAMYWYRQDPGQGLRLIYYSQIVNDFQKGDIAEGYSVSREKKESFPLTVTSAQKNPTAFYLCASSIIGESNQPQHFGDGTRLSIL.

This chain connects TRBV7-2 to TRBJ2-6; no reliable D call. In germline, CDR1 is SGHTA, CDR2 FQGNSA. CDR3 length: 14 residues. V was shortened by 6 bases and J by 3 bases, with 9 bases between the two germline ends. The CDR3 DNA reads TGTGCCAGCAGGGTGTCAAATGGGGCCAACGTCCTGACTTTC. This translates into CASRVSNGANVLTF.

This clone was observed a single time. The CDR3 is CASSISPLTGGFNRNTIYF. CDR3 nucleotides: TGTGCCAGCAGCATCTCTCCTTTGACAGGGGGTTTTAATAGAAACACCATATATTTT. The rearrangement joins TRBV11-2 to TRBJ1-3; TRBD1 aligns across 9 bases. The CDR3 sequence is 19 residues long. V gave up 5 bases and J gave up 5 bases; unmatched junction bases: 19. Germline lookup yields CDR1 SGHAT and CDR2 FQNNGV.

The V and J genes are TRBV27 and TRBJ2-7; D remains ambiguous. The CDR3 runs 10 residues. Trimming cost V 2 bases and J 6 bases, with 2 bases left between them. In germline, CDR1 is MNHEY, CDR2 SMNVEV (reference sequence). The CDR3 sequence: CASSLPEQYF. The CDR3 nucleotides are TGTGCCAGCAGTTTACCCGAGCAGTACTTC.

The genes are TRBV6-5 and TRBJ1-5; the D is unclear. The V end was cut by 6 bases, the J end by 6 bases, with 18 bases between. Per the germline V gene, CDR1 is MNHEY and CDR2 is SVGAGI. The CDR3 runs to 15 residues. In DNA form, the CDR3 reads TGTGCCAGCAGACTCGATAGGGATGGCGGTCAGCCCCAGCATTTT. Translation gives CASRLDRDGGQPQHF.

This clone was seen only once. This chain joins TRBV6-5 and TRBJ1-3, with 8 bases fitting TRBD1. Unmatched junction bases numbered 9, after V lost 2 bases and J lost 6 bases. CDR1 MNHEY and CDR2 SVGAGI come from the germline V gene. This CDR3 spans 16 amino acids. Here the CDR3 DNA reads TGTGCCAGCAGTTACCCCCCCGGGACAGGAGAAAACACCATATATTTT. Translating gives CASSYPPGTGENTIYF.

CDR3 nucleotides: TGTGCCAGCAGCCGCCTAACAGGGAGTGCGTACGAGCAGTACTTC. Its protein is CASSRLTGSAYEQYF. The V call is TRBV27, the J call TRBJ2-7; TRBD1 is a possible D gene (6 bases). The V and J ends lost 6 bases and 4 bases respectively, with 19 bases between them. The germline gives CDR1 MNHEY, CDR2 SMNVEV (reference sequence). This CDR3 is built from 15 residues.

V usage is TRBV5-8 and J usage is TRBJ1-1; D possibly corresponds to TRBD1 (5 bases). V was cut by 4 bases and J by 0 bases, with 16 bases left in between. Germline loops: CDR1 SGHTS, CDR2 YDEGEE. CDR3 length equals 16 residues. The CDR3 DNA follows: TGTGCCAGCAGCCCCTTAAGGGGCGTACTGAACACTGAAGCTTTCTTT. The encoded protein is CASSPLRGVLNTEAFF.

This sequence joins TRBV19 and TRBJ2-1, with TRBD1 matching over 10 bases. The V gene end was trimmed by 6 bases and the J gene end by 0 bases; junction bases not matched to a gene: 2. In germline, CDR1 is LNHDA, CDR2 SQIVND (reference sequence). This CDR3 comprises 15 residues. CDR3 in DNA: TGTGCCAGTAGGGACAGGGGGAGCTCCTACAATGAGCAGTTCTTC. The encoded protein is CASRDRGSSYNEQFF.

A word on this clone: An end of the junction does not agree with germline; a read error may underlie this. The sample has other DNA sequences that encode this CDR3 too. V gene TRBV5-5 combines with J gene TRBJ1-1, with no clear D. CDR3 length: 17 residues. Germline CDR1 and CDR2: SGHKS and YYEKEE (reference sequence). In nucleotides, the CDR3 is TGTGCCAGCAGCTTGGCGGGGAGGGTCCCCATGAACACTGAGGCTTTCTTT. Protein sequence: CASSLAGRVPMNTEAFF.

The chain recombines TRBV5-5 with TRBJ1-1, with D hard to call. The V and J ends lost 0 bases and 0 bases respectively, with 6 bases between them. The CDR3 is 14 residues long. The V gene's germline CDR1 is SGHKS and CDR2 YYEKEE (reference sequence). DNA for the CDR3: TGTGCCAGCAGCTTGGTACACCTGAACACTGAAGCTTTCTTT. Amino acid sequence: CASSLVHLNTEAFF.

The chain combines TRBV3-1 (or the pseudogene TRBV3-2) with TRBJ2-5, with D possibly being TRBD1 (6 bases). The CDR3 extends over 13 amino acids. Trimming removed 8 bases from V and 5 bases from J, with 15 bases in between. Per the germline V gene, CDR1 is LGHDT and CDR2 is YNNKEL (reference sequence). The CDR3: CASGDTGTETQYF. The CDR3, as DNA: TGTGCCAGCGGAGATACAGGGACGGAGACCCAGTACTTC.

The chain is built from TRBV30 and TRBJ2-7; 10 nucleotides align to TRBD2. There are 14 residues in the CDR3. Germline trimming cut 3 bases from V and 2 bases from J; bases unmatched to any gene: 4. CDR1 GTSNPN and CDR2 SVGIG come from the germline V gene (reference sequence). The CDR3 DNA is TGTGCCTGGAGCCATGGACTAGCGGCCTACGAGCAGTACTTC. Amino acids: CAWSHGLAAYEQYF.